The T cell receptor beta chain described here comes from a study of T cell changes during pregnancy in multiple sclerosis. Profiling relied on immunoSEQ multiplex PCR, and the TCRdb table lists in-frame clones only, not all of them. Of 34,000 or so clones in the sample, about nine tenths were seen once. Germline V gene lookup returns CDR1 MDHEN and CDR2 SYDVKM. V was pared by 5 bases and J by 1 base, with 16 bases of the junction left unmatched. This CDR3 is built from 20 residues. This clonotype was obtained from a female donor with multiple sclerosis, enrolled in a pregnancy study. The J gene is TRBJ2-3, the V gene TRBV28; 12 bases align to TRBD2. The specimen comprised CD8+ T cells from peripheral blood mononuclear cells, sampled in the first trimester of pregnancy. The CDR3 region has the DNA TGTGCCAGCAGTCGAAAATCTTCTAGCGGGAGGGAAGGGGGCACAGATACGCAGTATTTT. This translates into CASSRKSSSGREGGTDTQYF.